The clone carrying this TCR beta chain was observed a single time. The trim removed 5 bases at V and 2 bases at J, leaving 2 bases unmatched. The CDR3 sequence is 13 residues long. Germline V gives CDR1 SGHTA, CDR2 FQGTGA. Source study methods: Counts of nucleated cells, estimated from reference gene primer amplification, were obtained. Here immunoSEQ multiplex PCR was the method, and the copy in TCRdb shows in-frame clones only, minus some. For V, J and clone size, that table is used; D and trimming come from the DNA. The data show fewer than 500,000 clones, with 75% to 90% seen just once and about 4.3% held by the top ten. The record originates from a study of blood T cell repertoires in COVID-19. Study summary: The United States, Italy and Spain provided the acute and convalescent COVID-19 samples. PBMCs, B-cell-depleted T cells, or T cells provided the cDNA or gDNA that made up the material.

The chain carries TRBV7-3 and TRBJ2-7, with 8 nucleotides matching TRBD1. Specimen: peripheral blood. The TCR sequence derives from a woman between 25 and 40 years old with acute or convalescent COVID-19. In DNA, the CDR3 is TGTGCCAGCAGCCAGACAGGGGCCTACGAGCAGTACTTC. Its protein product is CASSQTGAYEQYF.